This is a list of T cell receptor beta chains from one sample in a study of breast tumors, draining lymph nodes, adjacent tissues. TCRdb re-called the multiplex PCR reads with MiXCR, one entry per CDR3 protein. The data show about 230,000 distinct CDR3 sequences, approximately 31% seen once. Sequenced: axillary lymph node tissue. All receptors derive from a female donor with breast cancer. Some clones in this sample may be carry-over from other donors' samples. Both conserved end residues are part of each CDR3. D genes are given only for firm matches. Where a row states a size, it is once, few, many or the class of an expanded clone; other rows omit it.

clone_size	v_call	j_call	d_call	cdr3_nt	cdr3_aa
.	TRBV20-1	TRBJ1-2	.	TGCAGTGCTAGAGGGGTGACTAGCGGGATCTACACCTTC	CSARGVTSGIYTF
few	TRBV4-2	TRBJ1-5	TRBD1	TGTGCCAGCAGCCAGACAGGGGGCGGTCAGCCCCAGCATTTT	CASSQTGGGQPQHF
.	TRBV15	TRBJ2-5	.	TGTGCCACCACAAGGGATATGGTAGGCCAAGAGACCCAGTACTTC	CATTRDMVGQETQYF
many	TRBV6-1	TRBJ1-5	.	TGTGCCAGCAGCGGACATTTTAATCAGCCCCAGCATTTT	CASSGHFNQPQHF
many	TRBV20-1	TRBJ2-7	.	TGCAGTGCTAGAGAGGGTGCTAGCGTGGGCTACGAGCAGTACTTC	CSAREGASVGYEQYF
many	TRBV11-2	TRBJ2-7	TRBD2	TGTGCCAGCAGCTTAGAGGCTAGCGGGAGCGAGCAGTACTTC	CASSLEASGSEQYF
many	TRBV20-1	TRBJ2-1	.	TGCAGTGCTGAAGGAGACGGCGCCTACAATGAGCAGTTCTTC	CSAEGDGAYNEQFF
many	TRBV6-1	TRBJ1-2	.	TGTGCCAGCAGTGAGCCTAACTATGGCTACACCTTC	CASSEPNYGYTF
.	TRBV12-3/TRBV12-4	TRBJ2-5	TRBD2	TGTGCCACCTCGCCGACTAGCGCCCGGGGGCAAGAGACCCAGTACTTC	CATSPTSARGQETQYF
many	TRBV7-8	TRBJ1-5	TRBD1	TGTGCCAGCCGGACAGGCGGAGGGGATCAGCCCCAGCATTTT	CASRTGGGDQPQHF
many	TRBV5-6	TRBJ2-7	.	TGTGCCAGCAGCCCCCCCAGGTCAGCAGTCAACGAGCAGTACTTC	CASSPPRSAVNEQYF
.	TRBV4-1	TRBJ1-2	.	TGCGCCAGCAGCCTCGGTGGGGGGGGGAGCTACACCTTC	CASSLGGGGSYTF
many	TRBV12-3/TRBV12-4	TRBJ1-6	.	TGTGCCAGCAGTTTCGGTGGGGCCGCGCCACCCCTCCACTTT	CASSFGGAAPPLHF
few	TRBV28	TRBJ1-2	TRBD1	TGTGCCAGCACCATCAACGGCTTTAGGGACAGGGGTTGGGGACCGCGAGGCTACACCTTC	CASTINGFRDRGWGPRGYTF
many	TRBV7-8	TRBJ1-4	TRBD1	TGTGCCAGCAGTCCTACAGGGGTTGCAACTAATGAAAAACTGTTTTTT	CASSPTGVATNEKLFF
many	TRBV6-4	TRBJ2-3	.	TGTGCCAGCAGTAAGACTAGTGGGGTCACAGATACGCAGTATTTT	CASSKTSGVTDTQYF
.	TRBV28	TRBJ2-1	TRBD2	TGTGCCAGCAATCCTAGCGGGTGGAGCTCCTACAATGAGCAGTTCTTC	CASNPSGWSSYNEQFF
many	TRBV5-5	TRBJ2-2	TRBD2	TGTGCCAGCAGTCAGGGCGGGAGGGCCAAGACCGGGGAGCTGTTTTTT	CASSQGGRAKTGELFF
many	TRBV6-4	TRBJ1-5	.	TGTGCCAGCAGTGCCCGCATTCCTGACGGAAGCAATCAGCCCCAGCATTTT	CASSARIPDGSNQPQHF
many	TRBV24-1	TRBJ2-3	TRBD2	TGTGCCACCAGTGACCGGACTAGCGGGCGAAACACAGATACGCAGTATTTT	CATSDRTSGRNTDTQYF
many	TRBV7-9	TRBJ2-5	TRBD2	TGTGCCAGCAGCACGTTGGGGGATCTAGCGGGAGGGACCGAGACCCAGTACTTC	CASSTLGDLAGGTETQYF
once	TRBV24-1	TRBJ2-1	.	TGTGCCGCCAGTGATCCGACCTTTTCCTACAATGAGCAGCTCTTC	CAASDPTFSYNEQLF
.	TRBV20-1	TRBJ2-2	.	TGCAGTGCTAGACCAATTGTTGGGGCTGGAGCGTTCGGGGAGCTGTTTTTT	CSARPIVGAGAFGELFF
many	TRBV7-3	TRBJ2-1	.	TGTGCCAGCAGCCCCTCGTTGGTGGGGGGATACAATGAGCAGTTCTTC	CASSPSLVGGYNEQFF
many	TRBV11-2	TRBJ2-1	.	TGTGCCAGCAGCTTGACTGTGAGCTCCTACAATGAGCAGTTCTTC	CASSLTVSSYNEQFF
once	TRBV11-3	TRBJ2-7	.	TGTGCCAGCAGCTTATCCACGGGGTCAGGGGGGGGGAATACCTACGAGCAGTACTTC	CASSLSTGSGGGNTYEQYF
.	TRBV12-1	TRBJ1-2	.	TGTGCCAGCAGCTTTTTCAGGGGGCGGGCGAACTATGGCTACACCTTC	CASSFFRGRANYGYTF
many	TRBV19	TRBJ1-5	.	TGTGCCAGTACCCCTACAGGGTTAAGCAATCAGCCCCAGCATTTT	CASTPTGLSNQPQHF
many	TRBV6-6	TRBJ2-7	.	TGTGCCAGCCGAGAATCTCAGGGGTTGGTGTACGAGCAGTACTTC	CASRESQGLVYEQYF